A selection of T cell receptor beta chains follows, all from one sample in a study of blood T cell repertoires in COVID-19. The protocol was immunoSEQ multiplex PCR, while the TCRdb copy is restricted to in-frame clones and leaves out a portion. The sample gives 250,000 or so clones, about 87% of which show up once; around 3.8% is in the top ten. The sequenced sample was PBMCs or T cells enriched from blood (not recorded which). Receptor source: a woman aged 30 to 39 who had been exposed to COVID-19. CDR3s include the opening cysteine and the closing phenylalanine or tryptophan. The D gene is left open where the match is weak. Part of the rows lack a size; the others show once, few, many or a class for expanded clones.

d_gene	len	j_gene	v_gene	abundance	CDR3aa	CDR3nt
.	15	TRBJ1-1	TRBV21-1	.	CASSPSQVLNTEAFF	TGTGCCAGCAGCCCATCACAGGTCCTGAACACTGAAGCTTTCTTT
.	14	TRBJ1-2	TRBV29-1	.	CSVEAGRGNYGYTF	TGCAGCGTTGAGGCGGGCAGAGGTAACTATGGCTACACCTTC
TRBD1	13	TRBJ1-2	TRBV24-1	.	CATSDYDRAGYTF	TGTGCCACCAGTGATTATGACAGGGCCGGCTACACCTTC
TRBD1	18	TRBJ1-4	TRBV11-2	.	CASSLGDLRDRYNEKLFF	TGTGCCAGCAGCTTAGGGGATCTCCGGGACAGGTACAATGAAAAACTGTTTTTT
.	14	TRBJ2-5	TRBV9	.	CASSVEGGSETQYF	TGTGCCAGCAGCGTAGAAGGGGGATCGGAGACCCAGTACTTC
TRBD2	14	TRBJ2-1	TRBV7-2	.	CASSPRLAYNEQFF	TGTGCCAGCAGCCCCCGACTAGCGTACAATGAGCAGTTCTTC
.	16	TRBJ2-3	TRBV5-1	once	CASSLPTGASTDTQYF	TGCGCCAGCAGCTTACCGACAGGTGCTAGCACAGATACGCAGTATTTT
.	10	TRBJ2-5	TRBV20-1	once	CSATLETQYF	TGCAGTGCTACGTTAGAGACCCAGTACTTC
.	13	TRBJ2-1	TRBV12-3/TRBV12-4	.	CASSFSLGREQFF	TGTGCCAGCAGTTTTTCCCTCGGCAGGGAGCAGTTCTTC
TRBD1	14	TRBJ1-4	TRBV18	.	CASSPGQGSEKLFF	TGTGCCAGCTCACCAGGACAGGGAAGTGAAAAACTGTTTTTT
TRBD1	16	TRBJ2-6	TRBV5-6	once	CASSRTGGIGANVLTF	TGTGCCAGCAGCAGGACAGGGGGCATTGGGGCCAACGTCCTGACTTTC
TRBD2	15	TRBJ2-1	TRBV14	.	CASSHRLAGGNEQFF	TGTGCCAGCAGCCATCGGCTAGCGGGAGGCAATGAGCAGTTCTTC
.	14	TRBJ2-7	TRBV5-1	.	CASSLVPDYHEQYF	TGCGCCAGCAGCTTGGTGCCTGACTATCACGAGCAGTACTTC
TRBD2	16	TRBJ2-7	TRBV27	.	CASSLLLAGGTYEQYF	TGTGCCAGCAGTTTGCTTCTAGCGGGAGGAACCTACGAGCAGTACTTC
.	14	TRBJ1-1	TRBV5-1	.	CASSSTGQGTEAFF	TGCGCCAGCAGCTCGACAGGTCAAGGGACTGAAGCTTTCTTT
TRBD2	16	TRBJ2-2	TRBV11-2	.	CASSLTSGRLGGELFF	TGTGCCAGCAGCTTAACAAGCGGGAGGCTCGGCGGGGAGCTGTTTTTT
.	14	TRBJ2-5	TRBV3-1/TRBV3-2	.	CASSQSDTEETQYF	TGTGCCAGCAGCCAATCGGACACCGAAGAGACCCAGTACTTC
.	15	TRBJ1-1	TRBV2	.	CASRVYSFMNTEAFF	TGTGCCAGCAGGGTGTACAGTTTCATGAACACTGAAGCTTTCTTT
.	16	TRBJ1-3	TRBV10-3	.	CATIGRDRNPGNTIYF	TGTGCCACCATCGGACGTGACAGGAATCCTGGAAACACCATATATTTT
.	13	TRBJ2-7	TRBV3-1/TRBV3-2	few	CASSQVGQGFRYF	TGTGCCAGCAGCCAAGTCGGCCAGGGGTTTCGGTACTTC
TRBD1	14	TRBJ1-3	TRBV7-9	once	CASSLTGSGNTIYF	TGTGCCAGCAGCTTGACAGGGTCTGGAAACACCATATATTTT
TRBD1	16	TRBJ2-1	TRBV18	.	CASSPPNRGLYNEQFF	TGTGCCAGCTCACCACCGAACAGGGGGCTCTACAATGAGCAGTTCTTC
.	15	TRBJ2-7	TRBV5-1	.	CASRLLFERAYEQYF	TGCGCCAGCAGATTGTTATTTGAGCGGGCCTACGAGCAGTACTTC
.	15	TRBJ1-1	TRBV6-1	.	CASSDRQRIMAEAFF	TGTGCCAGCAGTGATCGCCAGCGGATAATGGCTGAAGCTTTCTTT
.	15	TRBJ1-1	TRBV7-9	.	CASSPRTLLNTEAFF	TGTGCCAGCAGCCCCCGGACATTATTGAACACTGAAGCTTTCTTT
TRBD1	16	TRBJ2-7	TRBV5-5	.	CASSIGPKGASYEQYF	TGTGCCAGCAGCATAGGACCCAAGGGGGCCTCCTACGAGCAGTACTTC
TRBD1	13	TRBJ2-7	TRBV2	.	CASKRTGIYEQYF	TGTGCCAGCAAGAGGACAGGGATCTACGAGCAGTACTTC
.	14	TRBJ2-7	TRBV18	.	CASSPSSGGSGQYF	TGTGCCAGCTCACCATCCTCCGGCGGGTCTGGGCAGTACTTC
.	16	TRBJ1-3	TRBV5-6	.	CASSLAMGFSGNTIYF	TGTGCCAGCAGCTTGGCCATGGGCTTCTCTGGAAACACCATATATTTT
.	15	TRBJ1-3	TRBV5-6	.	CASSLARTTGNTIYF	TGTGCCAGCAGCTTGGCCCGGACAACTGGAAACACCATATATTTT
.	17	TRBJ2-2	TRBV5-1	.	CASSLVGSGSNTGELFF	TGCGCCAGCAGCTTGGTTGGTAGCGGATCGAACACCGGGGAGCTGTTTTTT
TRBD2	18	TRBJ2-1	TRBV7-8	.	CASSLGGLAGRSYNEQFF	TGTGCCAGCAGCTTGGGGGGACTAGCGGGAAGGTCCTACAATGAGCAGTTCTTC
TRBD2	18	TRBJ2-3	TRBV28	.	CASSLSLVAGDEADTQYF	TGTGCCAGCAGTTTATCTTTAGTAGCGGGAGATGAGGCAGATACGCAGTATTTT
TRBD2	18	TRBJ2-1	TRBV27	once	CASSLTRGLAGPNNEQFF	TGTGCCAGCAGTTTAACTAGGGGACTAGCGGGGCCAAACAATGAGCAGTTCTTC
TRBD2	15	TRBJ2-2	TRBV19	.	CASKSPGGRVGELFF	TGTGCCAGTAAAAGTCCGGGAGGACGGGTCGGGGAGCTGTTTTTT
TRBD2	16	TRBJ2-2	TRBV6-5	.	CASSYRAGGTAGELFF	TGTGCCAGCAGTTACAGGGCGGGAGGGACGGCCGGGGAGCTGTTTTTT
.	15	TRBJ2-7	TRBV9	.	CASSVGAGDTYEQYF	TGTGCCAGCAGCGTAGGGGCGGGGGACACCTACGAGCAGTACTTC
TRBD1	15	TRBJ2-1	TRBV28	.	CASSFLQGPGSEQFF	TGTGCCAGCAGTTTCTTACAGGGGCCGGGGAGTGAGCAGTTCTTC
.	16	TRBJ1-6	TRBV30	once	CAWSVRLSPLKTPLHF	TGTGCCTGGAGTGTGCGGCTTTCTCCCCTCAAAACACCCCTCCACTTT
TRBD2	15	TRBJ2-7	TRBV27	.	CASGPRGVAGEGQYF	TGTGCCAGCGGACCAAGGGGGGTAGCGGGAGAGGGGCAGTACTTC